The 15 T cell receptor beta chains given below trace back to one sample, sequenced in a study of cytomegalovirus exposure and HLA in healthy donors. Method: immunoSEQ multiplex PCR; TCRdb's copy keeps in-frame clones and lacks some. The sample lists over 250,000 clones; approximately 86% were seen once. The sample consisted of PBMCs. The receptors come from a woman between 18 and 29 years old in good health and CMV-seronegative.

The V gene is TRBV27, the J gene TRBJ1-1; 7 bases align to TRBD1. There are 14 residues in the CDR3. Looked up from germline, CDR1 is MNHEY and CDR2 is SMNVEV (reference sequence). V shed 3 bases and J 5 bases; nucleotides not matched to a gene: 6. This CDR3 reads CASSFQGGGTEAFF. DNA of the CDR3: TGTGCCAGCAGTTTCCAGGGGGGAGGTACTGAAGCTTTCTTT.

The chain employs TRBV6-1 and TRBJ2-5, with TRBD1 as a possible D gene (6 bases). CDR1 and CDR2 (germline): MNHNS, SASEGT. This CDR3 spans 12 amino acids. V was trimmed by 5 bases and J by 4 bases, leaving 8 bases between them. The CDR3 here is CASSNRAETQYF. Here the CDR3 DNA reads TGTGCCAGCAGTAACAGGGCAGAGACCCAGTACTTC.

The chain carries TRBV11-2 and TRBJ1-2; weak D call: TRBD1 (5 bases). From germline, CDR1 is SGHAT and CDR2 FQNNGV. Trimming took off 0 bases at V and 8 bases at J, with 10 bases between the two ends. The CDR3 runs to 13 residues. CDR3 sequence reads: CASSLDRRAGYTF. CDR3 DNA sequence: TGTGCCAGCAGCTTAGATCGCAGGGCGGGCTACACCTTC.

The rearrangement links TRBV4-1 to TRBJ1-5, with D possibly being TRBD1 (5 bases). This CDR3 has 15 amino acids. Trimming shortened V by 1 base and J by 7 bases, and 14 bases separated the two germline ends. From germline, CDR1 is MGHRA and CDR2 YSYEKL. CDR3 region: CASSQVGSGRQPQHF. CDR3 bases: TGCGCCAGCAGCCAAGTTGGTTCAGGGAGGCAGCCCCAGCATTTT.

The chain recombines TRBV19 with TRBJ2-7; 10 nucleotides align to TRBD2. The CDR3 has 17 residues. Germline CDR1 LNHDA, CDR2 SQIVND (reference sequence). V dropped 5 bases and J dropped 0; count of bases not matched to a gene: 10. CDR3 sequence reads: CASSETGLAAFSYEQYF. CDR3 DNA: TGTGCCAGTAGTGAAACCGGACTAGCGGCCTTCTCCTACGAGCAGTACTTC.

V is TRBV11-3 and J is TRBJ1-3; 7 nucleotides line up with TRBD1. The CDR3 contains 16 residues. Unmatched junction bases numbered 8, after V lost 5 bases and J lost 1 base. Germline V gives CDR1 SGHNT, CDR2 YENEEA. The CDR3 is CASSRRQGRSGNTIYF. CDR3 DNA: TGTGCCAGCAGCCGGCGACAGGGACGTTCTGGAAACACCATATATTTT.

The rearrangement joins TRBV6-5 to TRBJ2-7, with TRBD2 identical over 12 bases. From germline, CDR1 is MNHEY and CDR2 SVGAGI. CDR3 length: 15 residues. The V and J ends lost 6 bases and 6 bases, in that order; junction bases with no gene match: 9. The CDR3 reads CASRYGLAGSGEQYF. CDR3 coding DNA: TGTGCCAGCAGATACGGACTAGCGGGATCAGGCGAGCAGTACTTC.

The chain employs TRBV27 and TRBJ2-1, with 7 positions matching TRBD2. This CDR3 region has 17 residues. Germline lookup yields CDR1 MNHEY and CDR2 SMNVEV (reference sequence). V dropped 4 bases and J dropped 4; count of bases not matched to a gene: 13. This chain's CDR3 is CASSWSRLAELYNEQFF. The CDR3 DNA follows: TGTGCCAGCAGTTGGTCCCGTCTAGCGGAGCTTTACAATGAGCAGTTCTTC.

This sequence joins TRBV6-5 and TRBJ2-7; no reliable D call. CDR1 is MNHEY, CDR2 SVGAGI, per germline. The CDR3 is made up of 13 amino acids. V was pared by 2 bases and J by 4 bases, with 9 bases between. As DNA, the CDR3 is TGTGCCAGCAGTTACCGCGTCTTTTACGAGCAGTACTTC. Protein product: CASSYRVFYEQYF.

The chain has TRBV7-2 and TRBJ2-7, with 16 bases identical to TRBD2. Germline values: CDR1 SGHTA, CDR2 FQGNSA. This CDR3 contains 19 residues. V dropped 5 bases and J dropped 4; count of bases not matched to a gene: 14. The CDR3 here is CASSPGGLAGGPQLYEQYF. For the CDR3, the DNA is TGTGCCAGCAGCCCAGGGGGACTAGCGGGAGGGCCCCAATTGTACGAGCAGTACTTC.

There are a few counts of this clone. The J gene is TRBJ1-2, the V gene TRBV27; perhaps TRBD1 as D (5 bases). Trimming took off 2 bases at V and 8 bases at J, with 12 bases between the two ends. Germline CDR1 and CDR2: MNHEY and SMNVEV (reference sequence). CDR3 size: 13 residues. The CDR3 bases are TGTGCCAGCAGTTTACAGGGAAATCGAGGCTACACCTTC. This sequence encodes CASSLQGNRGYTF.

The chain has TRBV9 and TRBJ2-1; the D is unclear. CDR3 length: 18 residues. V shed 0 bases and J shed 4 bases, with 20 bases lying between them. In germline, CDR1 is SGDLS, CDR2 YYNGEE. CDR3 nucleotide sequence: TGTGCCAGCAGCGTAGAAATTATGTCGGCAGGCCCTTACAATGAGCAGTTCTTC. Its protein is CASSVEIMSAGPYNEQFF.

This CDR3 reads CASSYDGTAGYTF. DNA for the CDR3: TGTGCCAGCAGTTACGATGGGACAGCTGGCTACACCTTC. The rearrangement uses TRBV6-5 and TRBJ1-2; 7 bases agree with TRBD1. V was clipped by 2 bases and J by 7 bases; unmatched bases: 4. This CDR3 has 13 residues. Per germline, CDR1 MNHEY and CDR2 SVGAGI.

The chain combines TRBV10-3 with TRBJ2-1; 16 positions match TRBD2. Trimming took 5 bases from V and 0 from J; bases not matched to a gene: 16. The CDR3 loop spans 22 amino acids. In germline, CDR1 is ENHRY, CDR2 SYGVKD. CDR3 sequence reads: CAISTPEGTSGRAPSSYNEQFF. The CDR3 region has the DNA TGTGCCATCAGTACCCCAGAGGGGACTAGCGGGAGGGCTCCAAGCTCCTACAATGAGCAGTTCTTC.

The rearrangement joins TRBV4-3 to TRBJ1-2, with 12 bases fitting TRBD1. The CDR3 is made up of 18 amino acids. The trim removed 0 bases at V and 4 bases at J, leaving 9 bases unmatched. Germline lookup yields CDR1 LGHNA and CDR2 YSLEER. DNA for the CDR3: TGCGCCAGCAGCCAAGACTTCGGGACAGGGGGCGGCGGCTATGGCTACACCTTC. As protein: CASSQDFGTGGGGYGYTF.